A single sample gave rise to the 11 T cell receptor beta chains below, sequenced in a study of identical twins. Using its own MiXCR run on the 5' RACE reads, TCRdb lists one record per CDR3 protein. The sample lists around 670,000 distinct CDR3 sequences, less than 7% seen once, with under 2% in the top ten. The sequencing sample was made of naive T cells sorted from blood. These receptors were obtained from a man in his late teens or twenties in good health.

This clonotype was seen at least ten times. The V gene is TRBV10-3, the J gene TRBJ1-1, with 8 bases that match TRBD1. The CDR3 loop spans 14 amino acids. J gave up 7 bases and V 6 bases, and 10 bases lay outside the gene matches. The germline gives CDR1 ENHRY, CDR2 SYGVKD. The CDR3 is CAIRPVGTGIEAFF. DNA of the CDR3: TGTGCCATCAGGCCTGTTGGGACAGGAATTGAAGCTTTCTTT.

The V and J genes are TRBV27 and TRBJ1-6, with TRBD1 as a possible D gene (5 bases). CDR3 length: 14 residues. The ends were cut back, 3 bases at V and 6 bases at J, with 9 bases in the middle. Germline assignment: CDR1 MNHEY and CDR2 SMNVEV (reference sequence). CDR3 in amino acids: CASSFPGGNSPLHF. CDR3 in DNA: TGTGCCAGCAGTTTCCCGGGGGGTAATTCACCCCTCCACTTT.

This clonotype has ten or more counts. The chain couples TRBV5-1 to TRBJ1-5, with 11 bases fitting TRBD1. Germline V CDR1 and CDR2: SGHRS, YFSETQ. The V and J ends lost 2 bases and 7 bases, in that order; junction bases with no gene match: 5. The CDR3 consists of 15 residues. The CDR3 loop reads CASSFGQGAEQPQHF. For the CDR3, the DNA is TGCGCCAGCAGCTTTGGACAGGGGGCTGAGCAGCCCCAGCATTTT. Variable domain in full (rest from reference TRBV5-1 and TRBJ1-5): KAGVTQTPRYLIKTRGQQVTLSCSPISGHRSVSWYQQTPGQGLQFLFEYFSETQRNKGNFPGRFSGRQFSNSRSEMNVSTLELGDSALYLCASSFGQGAEQPQHFGDGTRLSIL.

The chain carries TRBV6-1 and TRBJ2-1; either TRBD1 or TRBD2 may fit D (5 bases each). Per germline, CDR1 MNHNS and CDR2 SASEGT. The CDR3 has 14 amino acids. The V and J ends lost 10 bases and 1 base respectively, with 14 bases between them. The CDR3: CATMGVGSYNEQFF. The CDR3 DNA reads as TGTGCCACCATGGGGGTCGGGTCCTACAATGAGCAGTTCTTC.

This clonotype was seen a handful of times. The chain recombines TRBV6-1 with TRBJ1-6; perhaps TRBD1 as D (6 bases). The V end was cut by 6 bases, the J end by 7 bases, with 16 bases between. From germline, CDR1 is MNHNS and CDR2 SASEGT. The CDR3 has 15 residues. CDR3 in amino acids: CASRNRDTRNSPLHF. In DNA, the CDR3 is TGTGCCAGCAGGAACCGGGACACTCGCAATTCACCCCTCCACTTT.

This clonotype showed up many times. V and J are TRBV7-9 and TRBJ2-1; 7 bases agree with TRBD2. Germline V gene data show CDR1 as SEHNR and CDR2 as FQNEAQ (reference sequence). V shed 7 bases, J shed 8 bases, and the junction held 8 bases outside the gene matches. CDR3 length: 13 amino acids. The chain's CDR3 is CASTWAGADEQFF. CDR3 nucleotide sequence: TGTGCCAGCACCTGGGCGGGAGCTGATGAGCAGTTCTTC. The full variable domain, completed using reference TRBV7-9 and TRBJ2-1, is DTGVSQNPRHKITKRGQNVTFRCDPISEHNRLYWYRQTLGQGPEFLTYFQNEAQLEKSRLLSDRFSAERPKGSFSTLEIQRTEQGDSAMYLCASTWAGADEQFFGPGTRLTVL.

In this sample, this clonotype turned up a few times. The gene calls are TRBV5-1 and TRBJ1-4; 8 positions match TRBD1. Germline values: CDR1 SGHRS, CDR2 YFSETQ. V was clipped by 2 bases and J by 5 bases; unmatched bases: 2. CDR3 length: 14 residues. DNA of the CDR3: TGCGCCAGCAGCTTCCAGGGGGCGAATGAAAAACTGTTTTTT. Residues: CASSFQGANEKLFF.

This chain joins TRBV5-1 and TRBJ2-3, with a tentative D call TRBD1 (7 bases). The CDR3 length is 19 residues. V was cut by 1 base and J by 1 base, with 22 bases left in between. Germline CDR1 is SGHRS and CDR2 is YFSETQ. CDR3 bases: TGCGCCAGCAGCTTGCCGACAGGGAGGTTGGGTGTTGGCACAGATACGCAGTATTTT. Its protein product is CASSLPTGRLGVGTDTQYF.

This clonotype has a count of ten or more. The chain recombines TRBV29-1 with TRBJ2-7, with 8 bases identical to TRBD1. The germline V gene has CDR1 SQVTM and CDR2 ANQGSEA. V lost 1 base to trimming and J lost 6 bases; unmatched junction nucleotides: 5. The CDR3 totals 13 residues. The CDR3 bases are TGCAGCGTTGAAGGGACAGGGTCACTCGAGCAGTACTTC. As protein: CSVEGTGSLEQYF.

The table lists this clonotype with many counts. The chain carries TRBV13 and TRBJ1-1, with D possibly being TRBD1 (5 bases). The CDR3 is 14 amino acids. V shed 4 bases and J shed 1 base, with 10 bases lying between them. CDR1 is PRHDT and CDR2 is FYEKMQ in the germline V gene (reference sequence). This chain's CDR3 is CASSSGRKNTEAFF. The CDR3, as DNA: TGTGCCAGCAGCTCGGGACGGAAGAACACTGAAGCTTTCTTT.

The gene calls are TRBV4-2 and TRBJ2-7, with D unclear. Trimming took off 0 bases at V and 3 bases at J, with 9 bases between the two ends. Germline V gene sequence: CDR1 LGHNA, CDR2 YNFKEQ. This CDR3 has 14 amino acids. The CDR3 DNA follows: TGTGCCAGCAGCCAAGACGTGGGCAACTACGAGCAGTACTTC. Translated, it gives CASSQDVGNYEQYF.